This TCR beta chain was obtained from a study of long-term antiretroviral therapy in people with HIV. As concerns this clone: The antigen remains unidentified.

Assay version v3.0 of immunoSEQ was used, and it was run at survey level. Method: immunoSEQ multiplex PCR; TCRdb's copy keeps in-frame clones and lacks some. The repertoire holds under 35,000 clones, about 96% seen once, with roughly 2.5% in the top ten. PBMC samples from each donor numbered at least one pre-ART and at least two post-ART. This CDR3 contains 13 residues. Germline V gene sequence: CDR1 SGHTA, CDR2 FQGTGA. V was pared by 6 bases and J by 0 bases, with 3 bases between. Study-level points and caveats: Repertoire composition at all time points was dominated by clones that had expanded before ART. The blood, collected between 2004 and 2017, was possibly taken under older ART regimens. The study found narrower CDR3 length ranges in HIV repertoires than in controls.

The sequenced sample was unsorted PBMCs, obtained 6.6 years after starting antiretroviral therapy. The TCR originated in a young man with HIV. V and J are TRBV7-3 and TRBJ2-6; D ambiguous. The CDR3 coding sequence is TGTGCCAGCAGGAACTCTGGGGCCAACGTCCTGACTTTC. As protein: CASRNSGANVLTF.